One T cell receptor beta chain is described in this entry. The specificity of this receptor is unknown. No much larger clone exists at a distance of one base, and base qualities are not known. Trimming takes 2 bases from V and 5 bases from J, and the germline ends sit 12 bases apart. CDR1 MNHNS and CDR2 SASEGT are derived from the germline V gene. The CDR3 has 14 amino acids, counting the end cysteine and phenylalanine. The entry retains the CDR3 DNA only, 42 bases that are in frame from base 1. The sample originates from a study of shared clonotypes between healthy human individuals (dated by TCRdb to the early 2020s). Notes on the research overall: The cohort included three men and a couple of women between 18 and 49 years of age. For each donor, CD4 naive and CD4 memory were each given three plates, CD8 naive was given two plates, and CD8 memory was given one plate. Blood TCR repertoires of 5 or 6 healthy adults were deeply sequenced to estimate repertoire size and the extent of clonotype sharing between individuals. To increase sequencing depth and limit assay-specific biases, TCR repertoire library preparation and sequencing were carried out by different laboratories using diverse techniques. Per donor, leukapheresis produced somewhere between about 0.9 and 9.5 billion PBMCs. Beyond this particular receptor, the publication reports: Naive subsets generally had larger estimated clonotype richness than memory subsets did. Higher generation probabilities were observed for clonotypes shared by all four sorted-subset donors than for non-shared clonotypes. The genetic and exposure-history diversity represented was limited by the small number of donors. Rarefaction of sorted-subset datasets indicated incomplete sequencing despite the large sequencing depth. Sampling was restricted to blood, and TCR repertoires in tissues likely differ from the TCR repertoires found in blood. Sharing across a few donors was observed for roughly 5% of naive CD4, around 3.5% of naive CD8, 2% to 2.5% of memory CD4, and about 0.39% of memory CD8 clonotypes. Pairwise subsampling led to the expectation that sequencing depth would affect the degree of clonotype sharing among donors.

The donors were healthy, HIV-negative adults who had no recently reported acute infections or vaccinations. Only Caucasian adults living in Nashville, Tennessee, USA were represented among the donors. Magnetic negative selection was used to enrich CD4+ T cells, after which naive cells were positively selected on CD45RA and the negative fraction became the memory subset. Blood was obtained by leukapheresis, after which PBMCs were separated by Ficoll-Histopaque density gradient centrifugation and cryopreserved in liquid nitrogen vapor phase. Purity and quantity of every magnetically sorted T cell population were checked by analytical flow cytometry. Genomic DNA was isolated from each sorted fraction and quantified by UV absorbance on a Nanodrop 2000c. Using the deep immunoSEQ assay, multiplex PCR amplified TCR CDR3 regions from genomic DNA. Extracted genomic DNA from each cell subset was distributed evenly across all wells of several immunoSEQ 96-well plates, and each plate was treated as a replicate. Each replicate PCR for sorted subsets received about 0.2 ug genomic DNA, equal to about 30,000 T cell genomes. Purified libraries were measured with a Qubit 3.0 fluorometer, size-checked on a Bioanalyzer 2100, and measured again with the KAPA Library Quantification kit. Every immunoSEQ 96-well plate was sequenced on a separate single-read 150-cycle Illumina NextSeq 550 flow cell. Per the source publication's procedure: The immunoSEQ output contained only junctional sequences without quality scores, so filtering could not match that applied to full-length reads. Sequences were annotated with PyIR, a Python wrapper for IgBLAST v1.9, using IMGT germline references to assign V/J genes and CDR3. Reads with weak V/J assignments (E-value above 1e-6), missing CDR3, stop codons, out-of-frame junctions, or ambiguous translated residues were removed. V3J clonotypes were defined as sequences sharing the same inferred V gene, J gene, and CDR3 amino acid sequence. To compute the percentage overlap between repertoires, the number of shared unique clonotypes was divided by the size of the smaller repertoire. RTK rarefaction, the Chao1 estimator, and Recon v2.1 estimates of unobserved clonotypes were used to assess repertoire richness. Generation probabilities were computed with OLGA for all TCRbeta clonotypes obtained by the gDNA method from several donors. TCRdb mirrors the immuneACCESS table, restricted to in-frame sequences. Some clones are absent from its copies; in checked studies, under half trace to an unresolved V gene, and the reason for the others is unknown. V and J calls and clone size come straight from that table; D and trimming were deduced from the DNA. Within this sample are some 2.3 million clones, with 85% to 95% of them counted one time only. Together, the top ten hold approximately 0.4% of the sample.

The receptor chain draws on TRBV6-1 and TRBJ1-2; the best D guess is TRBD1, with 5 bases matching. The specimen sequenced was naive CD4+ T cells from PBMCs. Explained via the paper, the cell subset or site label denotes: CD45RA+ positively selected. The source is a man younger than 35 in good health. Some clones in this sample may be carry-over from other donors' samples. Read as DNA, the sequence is TGTGCCAGCAGTGAAATGACAGCGAGTTATGGCTACACCTTC. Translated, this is CASSEMTASYGYTF.